The 22 T cell receptor beta chains below were found in one sample sequenced in a study of blood T cell repertoires in COVID-19. Produced via immunoSEQ multiplex PCR; TCRdb's table is partial and in-frame only. The repertoire holds about 100,000 clones, with about 85% as singletons. Sequenced material: peripheral blood. The receptors come from a human donor in a cohort sampled during active COVID-19.

This sequence joins TRBV29-1 and TRBJ1-1; perhaps TRBD1 as D (6 bases). CDR1 SQVTM and CDR2 ANQGSEA come from the germline V gene. The V end was cut by 5 bases, the J end by 0 bases, with 10 bases between. The CDR3 extends over 13 amino acids. CDR3 sequence reads: CSVLGHLNTEAFF. The CDR3 DNA reads TGCAGCGTTCTGGGACATCTGAACACTGAAGCTTTCTTT.

V gene TRBV9 combines with J gene TRBJ2-1; the D gene is possibly TRBD2 (6 bases). This CDR3 region has 15 residues. CDR1 and CDR2 (germline): SGDLS, YYNGEE. V was shortened by 2 bases and J by 6 bases, with 15 bases between the two germline ends. The CDR3 region is CASSVGGRMGNEQFF. The CDR3 nucleotides read TGTGCCAGCAGCGTCGGTGGGAGGATGGGCAATGAGCAGTTCTTC.

The V gene is TRBV20-1, the J gene TRBJ2-3; a weak D match, TRBD2 (5 bases). CDR1 and CDR2 from the germline V gene are DFQATT and SNEGSKA (reference sequence). CDR3 length: 14 amino acids. The V and J ends lost 3 bases and 4 bases respectively, with 14 bases between them. CDR3 amino acids: CSASYFSVSDTQYF. Written as DNA, the CDR3 is TGCAGTGCTAGTTATTTTAGCGTTTCAGATACGCAGTATTTT.

The chain is built from TRBV9 and TRBJ1-3; 8 nucleotides align to TRBD1. The CDR3 consists of 16 residues. V trimming: 4 bases; J trimming: 0 bases; junction bases outside the gene matches: 6. The germline V gene encodes CDR1 SGDLS and CDR2 YYNGEE. CDR3 region: CASSNQGASSGNTIYF. The CDR3 coding sequence is TGTGCCAGCAGCAACCAGGGGGCGAGCTCTGGAAACACCATATATTTT.

This clone has only one observation. The rearrangement uses TRBV10-3 and TRBJ1-4, with TRBD1 identical over 10 bases. Germline V gene lookup returns CDR1 ENHRY and CDR2 SYGVKD. The ends lost 4 bases at V and 4 bases at J; junction bases unmatched: 0. This CDR3 contains 14 residues. The CDR3 nucleotides read TGTGCCATCAGTGGGGACAGGGGTAATGAAAAACTGTTTTTT. Translating gives CAISGDRGNEKLFF.

The chain carries TRBV5-1 and TRBJ1-2, with 12 bases aligning to TRBD1. Germline V gene data show CDR1 as SGHRS and CDR2 as YFSETQ. The CDR3 is 17 amino acids. V lost 4 bases to trimming and J lost 6 bases; unmatched junction nucleotides: 13. In DNA, the CDR3 is TGCGCCAGCAGCCTAAGTTTGGCCGGGACAGGGGGCGATGGCTACACCTTC. It translates to CASSLSLAGTGGDGYTF.

This clone showed up just a few times. The rearrangement uses TRBV6-5 and TRBJ2-1, with 11 bases identical to TRBD2. The trim removed 6 bases at V and 5 bases at J, leaving 6 bases unmatched. The V gene's germline CDR1 is MNHEY and CDR2 SVGAGI. CDR3 size: 15 residues. DNA of the CDR3: TGTGCCAGCAGAAAACCGGGACTAGCGGACAATGAGCAGTTCTTC. Translated: CASRKPGLADNEQFF.

This chain joins TRBV19 and TRBJ2-1; 11 bases line up with TRBD2. V dropped 7 bases and J dropped 12; count of bases not matched to a gene: 8. CDR3 length equals 13 residues. Germline CDR1 is LNHDA and CDR2 is SQIVND (reference sequence). Written as DNA, the CDR3 is TGTGCCAGTACGCCTAGCGGGAGGAGCGGGCAGTTCTTC. Translating gives CASTPSGRSGQFF.

The table lists this clone with a few counts. The chain is built from TRBV28 and TRBJ2-1; D may be TRBD2 (6 bases). The CDR3 length is 14 residues. CDR1 and CDR2 (germline): MDHEN, SYDVKM. Between the trimmed V and J ends, which lost 8 bases and 8 bases, there was a span of 19 bases. The CDR3 DNA sequence: TGTGCCAGCTACCCCGCGGGGCTGTCGTATGAGCAGTTCTTC. This gives the protein CASYPAGLSYEQFF.

The gene calls are TRBV5-1 and TRBJ1-2; perhaps TRBD1 as D (6 bases). V gave up 0 bases and J gave up 2 bases, with 11 bases separating them. Germline loops: CDR1 SGHRS, CDR2 YFSETQ. The length of the CDR3 is 15 residues. CDR3 protein: CASSLGPTGNYGYTF. The CDR3 DNA sequence: TGCGCCAGCAGCTTGGGCCCAACAGGGAACTATGGCTACACCTTC.

V usage is TRBV9 and J usage is TRBJ2-1, with 12 bases that match TRBD2. CDR3 length equals 18 residues. CDR1 and CDR2 from the germline V gene are SGDLS and YYNGEE. V shed 0 bases, J shed 7 bases, and the junction held 11 bases outside the gene matches. The CDR3 protein is CASSVVASGGARGNEQFF. The CDR3 nucleotides are TGTGCCAGCAGCGTAGTTGCTAGCGGGGGGGCCCGGGGGAATGAGCAGTTCTTC.

The chain carries TRBV27 and TRBJ1-2; D unresolved. The CDR3 runs 13 residues. V lost 5 bases and J lost 3, with 10 bases in between. Germline loops: CDR1 MNHEY, CDR2 SMNVEV (reference sequence). For the CDR3, the DNA is TGTGCCAGCAGTCCCTACGGGGACTATGGCTACACCTTC. Translated: CASSPYGDYGYTF.

The chain recombines TRBV6-1 with TRBJ1-6; maybe TRBD1 (5 bases). The CDR3 has 14 amino acids. Germline V gives CDR1 MNHNS, CDR2 SASEGT. Trimming shortened V by 2 bases and J by 10 bases, and 12 bases separated the two germline ends. In DNA, the CDR3 is TGTGCCAGCAGTGAACTTGCGGGGGTCTCACCCCTCCACTTT. Encoded protein: CASSELAGVSPLHF.

The rearrangement joins TRBV10-3 to TRBJ1-1; tentatively, D is TRBD1 (5 bases). The germline V gene encodes CDR1 ENHRY and CDR2 SYGVKD. The germline V and J ends were trimmed by 6 bases and 4 bases, with 12 bases remaining between them. The CDR3 is 13 amino acids. The CDR3, as DNA: TGTGCCATCAGCAAACAGGTGCTCACTGAAGCTTTCTTT. Translated, it gives CAISKQVLTEAFF.

The chain employs TRBV28 and TRBJ1-2, with D tentatively TRBD1 (6 bases). Trimming took off 6 bases at V and 4 bases at J, with 12 bases between the two ends. Germline CDR1 is MDHEN and CDR2 is SYDVKM. The CDR3 totals 13 residues. CDR3 residues: CASSKGQSYGYTF. The CDR3 nucleotides are TGTGCCAGCAGCAAAGGACAGTCCTATGGCTACACCTTC.

The chain carries TRBV6-4 and TRBJ1-2, with 9 bases lining up with TRBD1. Germline CDR1 and CDR2: MRHNA and SNTAGT. The CDR3 has 11 amino acids. The CDR3 nucleotides are TGTGACAGGGGGCCGGACTATGGCTACACCTTC. It encodes CDRGPDYGYTF.

This clone has only a few counts. The chain uses TRBV6-5 and TRBJ1-4, with 7 positions matching TRBD1. Unmatched junction bases numbered 6, after V lost 0 bases and J lost 8 bases. Germline CDR1 reads MNHEY; CDR2 reads SVGAGI. The CDR3 contains 15 residues. For the CDR3, the DNA is TGTGCCAGCAGTTACTCGGTCCAGGGGGGAGAAAAACTGTTTTTT. It translates to CASSYSVQGGEKLFF.

This clone was counted between two and nine times. This chain links TRBV4-2 with TRBJ2-2; D gene uncertain. The CDR3 loop spans 15 amino acids. CDR1 and CDR2 (germline): LGHNA, YNFKEQ. The V and J ends lost 0 bases and 6 bases respectively, with 11 bases between them. Written as DNA, the CDR3 is TGTGCCAGCAGCCAAGAAAGCACTTTCCCCGGGGAGCTGTTTTTT. Protein sequence: CASSQESTFPGELFF.

This chain links TRBV10-3 with TRBJ2-5; TRBD1 agrees at 8 bases. V lost 6 bases, J lost 2 bases, and 8 bases stayed unmatched. CDR3 length: 15 amino acids. Germline V lookup: CDR1 ENHRY, CDR2 SYGVKD. CDR3 residues: CAIRNRQGSQETQYF. The DNA of the CDR3 is TGTGCCATCAGGAATAGACAGGGGTCACAAGAGACCCAGTACTTC.

The chain is built from TRBV2 and TRBJ1-5, with D possibly being TRBD1 (6 bases). V was shortened by 8 bases and J by 4 bases, with 12 bases between the two germline ends. CDR1 and CDR2 from the germline V gene are SNHLY and FYNNEI. The CDR3 consists of 13 residues. Written as DNA, the CDR3 is TGTGCCAGCTCCCAGGACAGAAATCAGCCCCAGCATTTT. It translates to CASSQDRNQPQHF.

This chain links TRBV9 with TRBJ2-1, with D perhaps TRBD2 (6 bases). V shed 4 bases and J shed 4 bases, with 6 bases lying between them. CDR1 and CDR2 from the germline V gene are SGDLS and YYNGEE. CDR3 length: 12 residues. CDR3 DNA sequence: TGTGCCAGCAGCCGGGGGTACAATGAGCAGTTCTTC. Translating gives CASSRGYNEQFF. The variable domain in full, completed from reference TRBV9 and TRBJ2-1, reads DSGVTQTPKHLITATGQRVTLRCSPRSGDLSVYWYQQSLDQGLQFLIQYYNGEERAKGNILERFSAQQFPDLHSELNLSSLELGDSALYFCASSRGYNEQFFGPGTRLTVL.

This rearrangement joins TRBV27 to TRBJ2-3; 7 bases are shared with TRBD1. J was trimmed by 0 bases and V by 7 bases; bases with no gene match: 16. Looked up from germline, CDR1 is MNHEY and CDR2 is SMNVEV (reference sequence). The length of the CDR3 is 18 residues. The CDR3 region is CASTPKGGGQTSTDTQYF. CDR3 nucleotides: TGTGCCAGCACCCCCAAAGGGGGCGGTCAGACTAGCACAGATACGCAGTATTTT.